This T cell receptor (beta chain) was found in a study of cytomegalovirus exposure and HLA in healthy donors. Background on the study: The Caucasian-associated ancestry cluster held about 80% of roughly 370 genotyped donors.

Notes on the study in general: Investigators reported 150 to 200 TCR beta chains as tied to cytomegalovirus. TRBV6-2, TRBV6-3 and some other V segments were unresolvable in 87-base-pair reads. Sequencing likely generated an artifact that appeared as a cluster of highly shared sequence variants.

Points on this clone: Its matching antigen is unknown. The same CDR3 also results from other DNA sequences found in this sample.

Use of 60 Vbeta and 13 Jbeta primers characterized the PCR. The assay was immunoSEQ multiplex PCR, and TCRdb's table has in-frame clones only and misses some. The table has some 97,000 clones, approximately 72% seen once; the top ten hold 13% to 15%. Germline CDR1 reads SEHNR; CDR2 reads FQNEAQ (reference sequence). Trimming pared 2 bases from V and 0 bases from J, leaving 5 bases between. This CDR3 has 13 amino acids. The rearrangement joins TRBV7-9 to TRBJ2-7, with unresolved D. The sequence derives from a male donor in good health and CMV-seropositive. The specimen sequenced was PBMCs. The CDR3 spells CASSLQVSYEQYF. The CDR3 DNA sequence: TGTGCCAGCAGCTTACAGGTCTCCTACGAGCAGTACTTC.